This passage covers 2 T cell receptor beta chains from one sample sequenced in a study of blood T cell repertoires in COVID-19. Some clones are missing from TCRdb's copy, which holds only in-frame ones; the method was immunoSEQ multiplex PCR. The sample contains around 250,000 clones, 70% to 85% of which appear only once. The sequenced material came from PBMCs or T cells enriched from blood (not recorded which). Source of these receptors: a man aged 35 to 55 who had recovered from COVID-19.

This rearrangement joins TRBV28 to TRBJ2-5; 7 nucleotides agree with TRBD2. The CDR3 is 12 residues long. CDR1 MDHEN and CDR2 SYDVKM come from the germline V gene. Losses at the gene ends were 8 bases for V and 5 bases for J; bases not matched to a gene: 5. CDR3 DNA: TGTGCCAGCTTCGGACTAGGGGAGACCCAGTACTTC. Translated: CASFGLGETQYF. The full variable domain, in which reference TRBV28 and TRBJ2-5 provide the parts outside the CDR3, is DVKVTQSSRYLVKRTGEKVFLECVQDMDHENMFWYRQDPGLGLRLIYFSYDVKMKEKGDIPEGYSVSREKKERFSLILESASTNQTSMYLCASFGLGETQYFGPGTRLLVL.

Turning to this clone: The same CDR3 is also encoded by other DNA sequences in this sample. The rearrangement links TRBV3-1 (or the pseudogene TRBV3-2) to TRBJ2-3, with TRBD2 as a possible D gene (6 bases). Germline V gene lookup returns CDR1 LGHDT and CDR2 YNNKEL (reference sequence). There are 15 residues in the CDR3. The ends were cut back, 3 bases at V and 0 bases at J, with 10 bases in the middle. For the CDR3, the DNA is TGTGCCAGCAGCCAGCGGGGAGTAAGCACAGATACGCAGTATTTT. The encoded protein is CASSQRGVSTDTQYF.